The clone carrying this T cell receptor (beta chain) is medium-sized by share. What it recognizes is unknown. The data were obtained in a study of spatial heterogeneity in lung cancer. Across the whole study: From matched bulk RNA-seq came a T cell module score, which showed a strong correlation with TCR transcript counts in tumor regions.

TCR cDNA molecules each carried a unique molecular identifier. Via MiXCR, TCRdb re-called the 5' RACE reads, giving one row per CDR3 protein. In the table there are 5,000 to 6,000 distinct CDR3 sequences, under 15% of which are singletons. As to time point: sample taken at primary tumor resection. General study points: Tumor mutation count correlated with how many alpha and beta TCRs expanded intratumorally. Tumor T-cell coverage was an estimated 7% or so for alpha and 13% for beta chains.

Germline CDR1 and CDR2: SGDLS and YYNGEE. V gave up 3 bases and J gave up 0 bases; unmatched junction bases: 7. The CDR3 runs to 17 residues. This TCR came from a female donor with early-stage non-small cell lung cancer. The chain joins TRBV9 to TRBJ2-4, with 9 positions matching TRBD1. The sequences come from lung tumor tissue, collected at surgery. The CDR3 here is CASSAYGTGIAKNIQYF. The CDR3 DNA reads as TGTGCCAGCAGCGCATACGGGACAGGGATAGCCAAAAACATTCAGTACTTC.